This T cell receptor beta chain was retrieved from a study of cytomegalovirus exposure and HLA in healthy donors. General observations from the study: When the data were analyzed later, several of the most significant clusters appeared to be linked to common viral pathogens. Across donors, presence/absence analyses took sequencing depth to be roughly uniform. For TCR beta chains, V- and J-gene trimming was later linked to a missense DCLRE1C variant.

No CMV serostatus entry exists for this donor. Concerning this clone itself: The target antigen is unknown.

PCR employed 60 Vbeta and 13 Jbeta primers. The table came from immunoSEQ multiplex PCR; TCRdb's copy has only in-frame clones and leaves some out. This table holds about 72,000 clones, 81% found once. This CDR3 spans 15 amino acids. V trimming: 7 bases; J trimming: 3 bases; junction bases outside the gene matches: 4. The V gene's germline CDR1 is MGHRA and CDR2 YSYEKL. Sequencing was performed on PBMCs. The chain combines TRBV4-1 with TRBJ2-1; 12 bases are a match to TRBD2. This TCR came from a human donor in good health. In DNA form, the CDR3 reads TGCGCCAGCACCCCTAGCGGGGGGGACTACAATGAGCAGTTCTTC. The encoded protein is CASTPSGGDYNEQFF.